The 5 T cell receptor beta chains given below trace back to one sample, sequenced in a study of radiotherapy plus CTLA-4 blockade in lung cancer. Assay: immunoSEQ multiplex PCR; the TCRdb copy retains only in-frame clones and omits some. In the table there are about 86,000 clones, around 83% of which are singletons. The sequenced sample was peripheral blood, obtained from a patient treated with radiotherapy plus ipilimumab. The source is a human donor with non-small cell lung cancer who had stable disease on radiotherapy plus ipilimumab.

The rearrangement links TRBV7-9 to TRBJ1-2; tentatively, D is TRBD1 (5 bases). Trimming shortened V by 5 bases and J by 6 bases, and 16 bases separated the two germline ends. Germline lookup yields CDR1 SEHNR and CDR2 FQNEAQ (reference sequence). This CDR3 has 14 amino acids. CDR3 in amino acids: CASSPDIPLHGYTF. CDR3 nucleotide sequence: TGTGCCAGCAGCCCGGACATTCCTCTTCATGGCTACACCTTC.

The chain couples TRBV6-1 to TRBJ2-2, with 7 bases fitting TRBD1. From germline, CDR1 is MNHNS and CDR2 SASEGT. The CDR3 sequence is 15 residues long. After removal of 5 bases from V and 4 bases from J, the junction contained 7 bases not matched to a gene. For the CDR3, the DNA is TGTGCCAGCAGTCCCCGGACAGGAAGCACCGGGGAGCTGTTTTTT. As protein: CASSPRTGSTGELFF.

This clone has only a few counts. The chain uses TRBV5-6 and TRBJ2-2; 8 positions match TRBD2. J gave up 5 bases and V 3 bases, and 15 bases lay outside the gene matches. CDR3 length: 18 residues. Looked up from germline, CDR1 is SGHDT and CDR2 is YYEEEE. The CDR3 DNA sequence: TGTGCCAGCAGCTCCTGGGGGGGCGGGAGGACGGTTACCGGGGAGCTGTTTTTT. Residues: CASSSWGGGRTVTGELFF.

The chain links TRBV5-1 to TRBJ1-1, with TRBD1 as a possible D gene (5 bases). The length of the CDR3 is 14 residues. V lost 0 bases to trimming and J lost 7 bases, with 13 bases between them. Germline V gene sequence: CDR1 SGHRS, CDR2 YFSETQ. The CDR3 DNA sequence: TGCGCCAGCAGCTTGGTTGTGGGGCAGGGTGAAGCTTTCTTT. Translated, it gives CASSLVVGQGEAFF.

This clone appeared once. The rearrangement uses TRBV4-2 and TRBJ1-1; D might be TRBD1 (5 bases). CDR3 length: 16 amino acids. CDR1 and CDR2 (germline): LGHNA, YNFKEQ. V lost 0 bases, J lost 0 bases, and 11 bases lay in between. The CDR3 coding sequence is TGTGCCAGCAGCCAAGAGCCAGGGTTCATGAACACTGAAGCTTTCTTT. Protein: CASSQEPGFMNTEAFF.